The 9 T cell receptor beta chains in this list originate from one sample, sequenced in a study of cytomegalovirus exposure and HLA in healthy donors. Amplification used 60 Vbeta primers and 13 Jbeta primers. The data were produced by immunoSEQ multiplex PCR, yet TCRdb's version contains in-frame clones alone and is incomplete. The sample holds 130,000 or so clones, just under 85% seen once. The specimen sequenced was PBMCs. These receptors all come from a woman between 35 and 50 years old in good health and CMV-seronegative.

The V gene is TRBV10-3, the J gene TRBJ1-5; no clear D. V was trimmed by 0 bases and J by 0 bases, leaving 18 bases between them. CDR3 size: 19 residues. Germline CDR1 is ENHRY and CDR2 is SYGVKD. The DNA for the CDR3 is TGTGCCATCAGTGAGTCTGGAGGATTCGACCCATATAGCAATCAGCCCCAGCATTTT. It encodes CAISESGGFDPYSNQPQHF.

The chain carries TRBV5-1 and TRBJ1-2; 9 bases match TRBD1. This CDR3 is 14 amino acids long. Trimming took 6 bases from V and 6 from J; bases not matched to a gene: 9. Germline lookup yields CDR1 SGHRS and CDR2 YFSETQ. CDR3 bases: TGCGCCAGCAAACAGACGACAGGGGGGGATGGCTACACCTTC. It codes for CASKQTTGGDGYTF.

On this clone: One junction end disagrees with the germline gene, perhaps due to a read error. The chain combines TRBV7-9 with TRBJ2-1, with 11 bases aligning to TRBD2. CDR3 length equals 16 residues. Germline V gene lookup returns CDR1 SEHNR and CDR2 FQNEAQ (reference sequence). The DNA for the CDR3 is TGTTCCAGCAGCTTAGTCATCGGACTAGCGGGCGATGAGCAGTTCTTC. The encoded protein is CSSSLVIGLAGDEQFF.

In this sample, this clone turned up once. The chain couples TRBV28 to TRBJ1-3, with 8 bases aligning to TRBD1. In germline, CDR1 is MDHEN, CDR2 SYDVKM. The CDR3 is 16 amino acids. The ends lost 5 bases at V and 7 bases at J; junction bases unmatched: 13. The CDR3 is CASSPGGQVGANTIYF. The CDR3 coding sequence is TGTGCCAGCAGTCCGGGGGGACAGGTCGGGGCGAACACCATATATTTT.

The rearrangement uses TRBV7-2 and TRBJ1-6, with 7 bases matching TRBD1. CDR3 size: 17 residues. In germline, CDR1 is SGHTA, CDR2 FQGNSA. Trimming cost V 5 bases and J 12 bases; bases outside gene matches: 19. The CDR3 reads CASSTQGPGLGIRPLHF. As DNA, the CDR3 is TGTGCCAGCAGCACACAGGGGCCAGGGCTGGGGATTCGACCCCTCCACTTT.

The chain is built from TRBV7-9 and TRBJ2-5; 9 bases match TRBD2. The J segment lost 3 bases and the V segment lost 5 bases, leaving 10 bases of the junction unmatched. Germline V gene sequence: CDR1 SEHNR, CDR2 FQNEAQ (reference sequence). The CDR3 spans 16 residues. This CDR3 is CASSRSGTSMEETQYF. The CDR3 DNA reads TGTGCCAGCAGCCGATCCGGGACTAGCATGGAAGAGACCCAGTACTTC.

This clone was found once. The chain combines TRBV7-6 with TRBJ2-7; maybe TRBD1 (5 bases). The germline V gene encodes CDR1 SGHVS and CDR2 FNYEAQ. With 5 bases removed from V and 6 bases from J, the gap between germline ends came to 14 bases. There are 13 residues in the CDR3. The CDR3, as DNA: TGTGCCAGCAGCCGGCAGGGTGATGGCGAGCAGTACTTC. This encodes CASSRQGDGEQYF. The whole variable domain, filled in from reference TRBV7-6 and TRBJ2-7, reads GAGVSQSPRYKVTKRGQDVALRCDPISGHVSLYWYRQALGQGPEFLTYFNYEAQQDKSGLPNDRFSAERPEGSISTLTIQRTEQRDSAMYRCASSRQGDGEQYFGPGTRLTVT.

This clone was picked up a small number of times. The CDR3 spells CASSKALSFSHGQGSRYYEQYF. DNA of the CDR3: TGTGCCAGCAGCAAAGCGCTAAGTTTTTCACACGGACAGGGGTCCCGCTACTACGAGCAGTACTTC. This chain connects TRBV21-1 to TRBJ2-7; TRBD1, the table's D call, lacks a check against the DNA. TRBV21-1 is listed as a pseudogene. CDR3 length: 22 amino acids.

The gene calls are TRBV19 and TRBJ1-3, with 7 bases matching TRBD1. J lost 0 bases, V lost 7 bases, and 6 bases had no gene match. Germline-derived CDR1 and CDR2 are LNHDA and SQIVND (reference sequence). The CDR3 extends over 15 amino acids. The CDR3 coding sequence is TGTGCCAGTAACAGGGGAGTGATCTCTGGAAACACCATATATTTT. This sequence encodes CASNRGVISGNTIYF.